This T cell receptor beta chain is from a study of T cell responses to AZD1222 COVID-19 vaccine. On the study more broadly: Pooling of second doses given at about 4 or about 12 weeks was done. Study-wide points: Spike-specific TCR breadth and depth were elevated following two AZD1222 doses. Vaccine-associated CD4 TCRs spanned spike, dominant at 160-218 and 743-854. The donor group comprised mostly white British people and more females; the analysis possibly underestimated clonal diversity.

Regarding this clone: Its antigen is unknown.

V was pared by 0 bases and J by 6 bases, with 8 bases between. CDR3 length: 13 amino acids. Germline CDR1 is SGHVS and CDR2 is FQNEAQ. TCRdb keeps only in-frame clones here, not all; method: immunoSEQ multiplex PCR. The data contain roughly 81,000 clones, over 80% of them seen just once; the ten biggest clones take up roughly 15%. The receptor was derived from an adult in good health. The sequenced sample was peripheral blood, obtained on day 0 of AZD1222 vaccination. The J gene is TRBJ1-2, the V gene TRBV7-8, with unresolved D. The chain's CDR3 is CASSLAGLDGYTF. CDR3 in DNA: TGTGCCAGCAGCTTAGCAGGGCTGGATGGCTACACCTTC.